This passage covers 9 T cell receptor beta chains from one sample sequenced in a study of PD-L1 blockade in urothelial cancer. Time point noted: pretreatment peripheral blood. Libraries were prepared by immunoSEQ multiplex PCR; TCRdb keeps only in-frame clonotypes and omits some of them. The top ten hold more than 6.5% of the sample, which has some 74,000 clones, just under 85% seen once. The sample in question was PBMCs, obtained around atezolizumab (anti-PD-L1) treatment. Receptor source: a man aged 35 to 55 with urothelial cancer.

The chain joins TRBV5-6 to TRBJ1-1; the D gene is possibly TRBD1 (5 bases). V lost 1 base to trimming and J lost 3 bases, with 13 bases between them. CDR3 length: 15 residues. CDR1 SGHDT and CDR2 YYEEEE come from the germline V gene. This CDR3 is CASSLTGVSDTEAFF. In DNA form, the CDR3 reads TGTGCCAGCAGCTTGACAGGTGTGAGTGACACTGAAGCTTTCTTT.

The chain joins TRBV20-1 to TRBJ1-2; TRBD1 is a possible D gene (6 bases). The germline V gene has CDR1 DFQATT and CDR2 SNEGSKA (reference sequence). Trimming stripped 7 bases from V and 3 bases from J, with 6 bases between. This CDR3 has 10 amino acids. The CDR3 sequence: CSGQDYGYTF. In nucleotides, the CDR3 is TGCAGTGGACAGGACTATGGCTACACCTTC.

This clone was seen more than once but under ten times. J is TRBJ1-1 and V is TRBV11-3; D possibly corresponds to TRBD1 (5 bases). The V and J ends lost 4 bases and 4 bases respectively, with 10 bases between them. Germline V gene data show CDR1 as SGHNT and CDR2 as YENEEA. CDR3 length: 13 residues. The CDR3 region is CASSSSGGTEAFF. As DNA, the CDR3 is TGTGCCAGCAGCTCCTCGGGGGGCACTGAAGCTTTCTTT. Supplemented by reference TRBV11-3 and TRBJ1-1, the full variable domain reads EAGVVQSPRYKIIEKKQPVAFWCNPISGHNTLYWYLQNLGQGPELLIRYENEEAVDDSQLPKDRFSAERLKGVDSTLKIQPAELGDSAVYLCASSSSGGTEAFFGQGTRLTVV.

The chain employs TRBV19 and TRBJ1-1; possible D gene TRBD1, 6 bases. The CDR3 covers 13 residues. The V gene's germline CDR1 is LNHDA and CDR2 SQIVND (reference sequence). V was clipped by 10 bases and J by 6 bases, with 18 bases between them. The CDR3 region has the DNA TGTGCCACCCAAAGGGGCAGGGGTGCTGAAGCTTTCTTT. Its translation: CATQRGRGAEAFF.

The chain is built from TRBV25-1 and TRBJ1-5; the match to TRBD1 covers 8 bases. Germline V lookup: CDR1 MGHDK, CDR2 SYGVNS. V shed 4 bases and J 4 bases; nucleotides not matched to a gene: 3. CDR3 length: 14 amino acids. The CDR3 here is CASSGQGMNQPQHF. The CDR3 nucleotides read TGTGCCAGCAGTGGACAGGGGATGAATCAGCCCCAGCATTTT.

V usage is TRBV2 and J usage is TRBJ2-1, with D tentatively TRBD2 (5 bases). The germline CDR1 and CDR2 sequences are SNHLY and FYNNEI. V lost 4 bases to trimming and J lost 6 bases, with 22 bases between them. This CDR3 is 17 amino acids long. The CDR3 DNA sequence: TGTGCCAGCAGTGTTTTGGGCGACAAGTCACGGGGCAATGAGCAGTTCTTC. Translated: CASSVLGDKSRGNEQFF.

The rearrangement uses TRBV16 and TRBJ1-5; tentative D call: TRBD1 (6 bases). Germline V lookup: CDR1 KGHSY, CDR2 FQNENV. V lost 0 bases and J 6 bases, leaving 12 bases between the germline ends. The CDR3 totals 15 residues. The CDR3 sequence is CASSQSPGGLQPQHF. DNA of the CDR3: TGTGCCAGCAGCCAATCGCCTGGGGGCCTTCAGCCCCAGCATTTT.

CDR3 in amino acids: CASSPSAGATTDTQYF. DNA for the CDR3: TGTGCCAGCAGTCCAAGCGCGGGAGCCACCACAGATACGCAGTATTTT. This chain uses TRBV28 with TRBJ2-3; TRBD2 agrees at 7 bases. The CDR3 extends over 16 amino acids. Per the germline V gene, CDR1 is MDHEN and CDR2 is SYDVKM. The junction had 10 bases not matched to a gene; V was cut back by 5 bases and J by 2 bases.

This chain joins TRBV7-2 and TRBJ2-3; perhaps TRBD1 as D (5 bases). CDR1 and CDR2 from the germline V gene are SGHTA and FQGNSA. The CDR3 totals 15 residues. The V end lost 0 bases, the J end lost 0 bases, and 7 bases lay between the germline ends. The CDR3 region is CASSLARGSTDTQYF. CDR3 bases: TGTGCCAGCAGCTTAGCTAGGGGAAGCACAGATACGCAGTATTTT.